A selection of T cell receptor beta chains follows, all from one sample in a study of post-analysis software for immune sequencing data. Using its own MiXCR run on the PCR reads, TCRdb lists one record per CDR3 protein. The data show 150,000 to 200,000 distinct CDR3 sequences, roughly 35% seen once. This specimen consisted of blood, obtained after autologous hematopoietic stem cell transplantation. Every receptor here comes from a girl between 10 and 17 years old with multiple sclerosis. Each CDR3 is given with its conserved first and last residue. Fields, in order: J gene, clone size, V gene, D gene, CDR3 protein, CDR3 DNA. The D gene is left open where the match is weak. The size field is filled for only some rows; it gives once, few, many or a size class.

TRBJ2-7 | . | TRBV7-6 | TRBD2 | CASSLSGRRNEQYF | TGTGCCAGCAGCCTTAGCGGGAGACGGAACGAGCAGTACTTC
TRBJ2-3 | . | TRBV28 | . | CASSIPSTDTQYF | TGTGCCAGCAGTATCCCTAGCACAGATACGCAGTATTTT
TRBJ1-2 | . | TRBV10-3 | . | CAISEGPTGSYGYTF | TGTGCCATCAGTGAGGGCCCAACGGGGTCCTATGGCTACACCTTC
TRBJ1-6 | . | TRBV27 | . | CASSPMTGGRNSPLHF | TGTGCCAGCAGTCCGATGACAGGTGGTCGTAATTCACCCCTCCACTTT
TRBJ1-2 | . | TRBV12-3/TRBV12-4 | . | CASSSGSNYGYTF | TGTGCCAGCAGCTCGGGGAGTAACTATGGCTACACCTTC
TRBJ1-4 | . | TRBV29-1 | TRBD1 | CSARGRNRGQVDEKLFF | TGCAGCGCCCGAGGGCGGAACAGGGGGCAGGTCGATGAAAAACTGTTTTTT
TRBJ2-1 | . | TRBV7-2 | . | CASSFTPGALGREQFF | TGTGCCAGCAGCTTTACCCCGGGAGCCCTTGGGCGGGAGCAGTTCTTC
TRBJ2-2 | . | TRBV7-2 | . | CASSTGTTGELFF | TGTGCCAGCAGCACAGGGACCACCGGGGAGCTGTTTTTT
TRBJ2-5 | . | TRBV24-1 | TRBD1 | CATSDAGTGQETQYF | TGTGCCACCAGTGATGCAGGGACAGGGCAAGAGACCCAGTACTTC
TRBJ2-3 | . | TRBV20-1 | . | CSARGVDAQYF | TGCAGTGCTAGAGGGGTAGATGCGCAGTATTTT
TRBJ2-7 | . | TRBV21-1 | . | CASSKGVGSGKSGPSYEQYF | TGTGCCAGCAGCAAAGGGGTTGGGTCAGGAAAAAGCGGGCCCTCCTACGAGCAGTACTTC
TRBJ2-7 | few | TRBV29-1 | . | CSVEDISYEQYF | TGCAGCGTTGAGGACATCTCCTACGAGCAGTACTTC
TRBJ2-7 | few | TRBV7-7 | . | CASSPTLNPYEQYF | TGTGCTAGCAGCCCGACTCTCAACCCCTACGAGCAGTACTTC
TRBJ2-3 | few | TRBV7-6 | . | CASSSGLITSTDTQYF | TGTGCCAGCAGCTCCGGACTGATAACTAGCACAGATACGCAGTATTTT
TRBJ2-5 | . | TRBV12-3/TRBV12-4 | TRBD1 | CASSGTGGGETQYF | TGTGCCAGCAGCGGGACAGGGGGCGGGGAGACCCAGTACTTC
TRBJ2-1 | many | TRBV6-6 | TRBD2 | CASSTTSGMRSYNEQFF | TGTGCCAGCAGTACCACTAGCGGAATGCGCTCCTACAATGAGCAGTTCTTC
TRBJ2-7 | few | TRBV5-1 | . | CASSLLPIAAAYEQYF | TGCGCCAGCAGCTTGCTACCCATAGCGGCCGCCTACGAGCAGTACTTC
TRBJ2-3 | . | TRBV25-1 | . | CASSRTVDTQYF | TGTGCCAGCAGTAGGACAGTAGATACGCAGTATTTT
TRBJ2-1 | few | TRBV7-2 | . | CASSSGFGDNEQFF | TGTGCCAGCAGCTCAGGGTTCGGAGACAATGAGCAGTTCTTC
TRBJ2-7 | many | TRBV20-1 | . | CSARMDSAYEQYF | TGCAGTGCTAGAATGGACAGCGCCTACGAGCAGTACTTC
TRBJ2-1 | . | TRBV3-1 | TRBD1 | CASSHGTGANEQFF | TGTGCCAGCAGCCATGGGACAGGGGCAAATGAGCAGTTCTTC
TRBJ2-1 | . | TRBV2 | TRBD2 | CASSEVTSGSRNEQFF | TGTGCCAGCAGTGAAGTGACTAGCGGGAGTAGGAATGAGCAGTTCTTC
TRBJ2-7 | . | TRBV5-1 | . | CASSSLGGGSSYEQYF | TGCGCCAGCAGCTCCTTGGGGGGCGGGAGCTCCTACGAGCAGTACTTC
TRBJ2-1 | few | TRBV28 | . | CAGSPVSNEQFF | TGTGCCGGCAGTCCAGTAAGCAACGAGCAGTTCTTC